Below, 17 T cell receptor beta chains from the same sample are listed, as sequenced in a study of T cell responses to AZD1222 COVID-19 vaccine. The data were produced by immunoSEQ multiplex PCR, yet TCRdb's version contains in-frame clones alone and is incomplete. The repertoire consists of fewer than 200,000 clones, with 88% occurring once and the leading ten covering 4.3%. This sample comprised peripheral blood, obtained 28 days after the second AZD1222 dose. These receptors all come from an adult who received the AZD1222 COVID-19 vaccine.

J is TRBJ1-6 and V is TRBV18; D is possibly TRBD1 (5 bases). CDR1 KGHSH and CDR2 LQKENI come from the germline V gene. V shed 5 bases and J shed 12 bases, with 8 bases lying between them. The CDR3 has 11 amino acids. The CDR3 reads CASSATGPLHF. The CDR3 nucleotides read TGTGCCAGCTCAGCAACAGGACCCCTCCACTTT.

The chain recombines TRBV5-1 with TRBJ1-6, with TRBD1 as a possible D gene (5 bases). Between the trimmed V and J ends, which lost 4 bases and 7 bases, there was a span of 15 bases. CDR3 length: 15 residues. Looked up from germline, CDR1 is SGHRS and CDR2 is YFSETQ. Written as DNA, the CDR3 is TGCGCCAGCAGCCCGGACACAACACGAAATTCACCCCTCCACTTT. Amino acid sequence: CASSPDTTRNSPLHF.

As DNA, the CDR3 is TGTGCCAGCAGCCCCACACCGAACACTGAAGCTTTCTTT. Encoded protein: CASSPTPNTEAFF. This chain connects TRBV6-5 to TRBJ1-1; D not certain. CDR1 and CDR2 from the germline V gene are MNHEY and SVGAGI. The CDR3 is 13 amino acids. The germline V and J ends were trimmed by 6 bases and 1 base, with 9 bases remaining between them.

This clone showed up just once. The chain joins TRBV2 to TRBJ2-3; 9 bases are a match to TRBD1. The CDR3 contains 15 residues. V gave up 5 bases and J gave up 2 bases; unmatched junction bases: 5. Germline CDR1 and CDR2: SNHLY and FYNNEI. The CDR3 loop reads CASSRQGGATDTQYF. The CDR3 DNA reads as TGTGCCAGCAGTCGACAGGGGGGGGCCACAGATACGCAGTATTTT.

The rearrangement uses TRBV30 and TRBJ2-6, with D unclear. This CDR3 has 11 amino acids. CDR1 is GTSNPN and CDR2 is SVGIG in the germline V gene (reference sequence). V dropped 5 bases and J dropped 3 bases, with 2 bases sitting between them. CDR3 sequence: CAWFGANVLTF. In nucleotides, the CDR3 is TGTGCCTGGTTTGGGGCCAACGTCCTGACTTTC.

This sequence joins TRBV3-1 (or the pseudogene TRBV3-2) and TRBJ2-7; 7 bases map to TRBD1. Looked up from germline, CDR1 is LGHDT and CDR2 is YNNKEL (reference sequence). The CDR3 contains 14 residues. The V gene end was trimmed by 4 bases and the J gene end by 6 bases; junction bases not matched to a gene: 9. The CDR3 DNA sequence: TGTGCCAGCAGCCCCAAGGTGTCAGGGGGCGAGCAGTACTTC. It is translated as CASSPKVSGGEQYF.

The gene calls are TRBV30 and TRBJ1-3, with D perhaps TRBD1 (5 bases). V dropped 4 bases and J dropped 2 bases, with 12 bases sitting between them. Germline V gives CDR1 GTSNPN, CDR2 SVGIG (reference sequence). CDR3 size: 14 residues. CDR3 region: CAWMLGGTGNTIYF. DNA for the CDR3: TGTGCCTGGATGTTGGGGGGTACTGGAAACACCATATATTTT.

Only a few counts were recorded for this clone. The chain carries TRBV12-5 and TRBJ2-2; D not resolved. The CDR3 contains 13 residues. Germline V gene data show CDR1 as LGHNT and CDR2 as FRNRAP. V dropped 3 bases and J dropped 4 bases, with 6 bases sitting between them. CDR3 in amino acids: CASGFRITGELFF. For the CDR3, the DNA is TGTGCTAGTGGTTTCCGGATCACCGGGGAGCTGTTTTTT.

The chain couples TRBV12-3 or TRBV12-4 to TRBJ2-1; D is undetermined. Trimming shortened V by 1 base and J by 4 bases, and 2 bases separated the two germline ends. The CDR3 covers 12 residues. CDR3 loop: CASSLVYNEQFF. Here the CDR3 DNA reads TGTGCCAGCAGTTTAGTGTACAATGAGCAGTTCTTC.

DNA for the CDR3: TGTGCCAGCTCAACACAGACTGAAGCTTTCTTT. Its protein product is CASSTQTEAFF. The chain links TRBV18 to TRBJ1-1; D call uncertain. Germline V gene data show CDR1 as KGHSH and CDR2 as LQKENI. The CDR3 runs to 11 residues. Trimming removed 5 bases at V and 5 bases at J, with 6 bases between.

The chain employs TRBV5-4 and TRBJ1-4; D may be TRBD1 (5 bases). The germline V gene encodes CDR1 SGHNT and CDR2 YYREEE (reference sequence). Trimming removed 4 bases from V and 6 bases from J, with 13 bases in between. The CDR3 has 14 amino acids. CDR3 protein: CASSPGQGYEKLFF. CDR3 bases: TGTGCCAGCAGCCCGGGCCAGGGCTATGAAAAACTGTTTTTT.

The CDR3 bases are TGTGCCAGCAGCTTGACTGGAGCGGATTCACCCCTCCACTTT. Translated: CASSLTGADSPLHF. The V call is TRBV7-9, the J call TRBJ1-6; D ambiguous. Per the germline V gene, CDR1 is SEHNR and CDR2 is FQNEAQ (reference sequence). The CDR3 length is 14 residues. V was trimmed by 3 bases and J by 8 bases, leaving 11 bases between them.

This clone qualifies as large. CDR3 sequence: CASSLGSFGGSGYTF. Here the CDR3 DNA reads TGTGCCAGCAGCTTGGGTTCTTTTGGCGGATCTGGCTACACCTTC. J is TRBJ1-2 and V is TRBV5-6, with unresolved D. Trimming shortened V by 0 bases and J by 7 bases, and 16 bases separated the two germline ends. The CDR3 consists of 15 residues. The V gene's germline CDR1 is SGHDT and CDR2 YYEEEE.

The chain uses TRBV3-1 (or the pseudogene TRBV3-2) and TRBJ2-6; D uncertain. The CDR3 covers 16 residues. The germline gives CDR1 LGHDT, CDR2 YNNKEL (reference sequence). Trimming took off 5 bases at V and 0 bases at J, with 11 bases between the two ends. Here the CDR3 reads CASSARGNSGANVLTF. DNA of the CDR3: TGTGCCAGCAGCGCTAGAGGAAACTCTGGGGCCAACGTCCTGACTTTC.

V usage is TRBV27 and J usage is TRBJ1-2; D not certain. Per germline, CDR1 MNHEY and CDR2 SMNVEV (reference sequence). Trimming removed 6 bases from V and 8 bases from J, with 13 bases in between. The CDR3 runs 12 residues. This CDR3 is CASRTLRSGYTF. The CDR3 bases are TGTGCCAGCAGGACTCTACGTAGCGGCTACACCTTC.

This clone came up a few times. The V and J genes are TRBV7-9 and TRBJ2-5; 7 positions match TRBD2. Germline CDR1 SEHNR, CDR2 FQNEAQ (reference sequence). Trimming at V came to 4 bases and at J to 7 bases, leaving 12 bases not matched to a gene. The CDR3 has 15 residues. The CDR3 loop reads CASSSIGGGVATQYF. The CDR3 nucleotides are TGTGCCAGCAGCTCGATCGGTGGGGGGGTGGCGACCCAGTACTTC.

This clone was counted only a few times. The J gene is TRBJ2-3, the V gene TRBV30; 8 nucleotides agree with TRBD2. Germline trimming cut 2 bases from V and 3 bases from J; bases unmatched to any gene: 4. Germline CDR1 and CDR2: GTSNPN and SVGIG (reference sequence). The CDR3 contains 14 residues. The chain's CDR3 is CAWSPGLATDTQYF. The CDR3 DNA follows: TGTGCCTGGAGTCCTGGACTAGCTACAGATACGCAGTATTTT.